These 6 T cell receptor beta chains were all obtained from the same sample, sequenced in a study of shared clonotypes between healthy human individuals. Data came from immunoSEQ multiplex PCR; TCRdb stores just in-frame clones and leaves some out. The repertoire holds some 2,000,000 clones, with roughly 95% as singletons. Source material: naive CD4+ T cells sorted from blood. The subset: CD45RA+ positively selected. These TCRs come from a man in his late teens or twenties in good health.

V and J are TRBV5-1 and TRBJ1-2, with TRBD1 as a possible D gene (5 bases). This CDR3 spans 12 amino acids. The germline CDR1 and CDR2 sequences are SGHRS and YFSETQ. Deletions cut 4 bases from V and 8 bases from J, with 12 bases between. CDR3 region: CASSPLGQGYTF. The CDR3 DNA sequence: TGCGCCAGCAGCCCCCTTGGACAAGGCTACACCTTC.

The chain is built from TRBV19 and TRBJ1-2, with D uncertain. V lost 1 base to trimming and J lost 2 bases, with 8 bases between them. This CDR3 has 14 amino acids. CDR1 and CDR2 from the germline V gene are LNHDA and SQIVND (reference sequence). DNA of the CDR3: TGTGCCAGTAGTATAGGTCACAGCAACTATGGCTACACCTTC. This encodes CASSIGHSNYGYTF.

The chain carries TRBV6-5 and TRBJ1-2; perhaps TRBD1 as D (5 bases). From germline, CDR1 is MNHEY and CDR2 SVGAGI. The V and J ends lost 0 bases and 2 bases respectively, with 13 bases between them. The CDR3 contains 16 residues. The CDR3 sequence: CASSYSVTGGNYGYTF. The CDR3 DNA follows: TGTGCCAGCAGTTACTCGGTTACAGGAGGGAACTATGGCTACACCTTC.

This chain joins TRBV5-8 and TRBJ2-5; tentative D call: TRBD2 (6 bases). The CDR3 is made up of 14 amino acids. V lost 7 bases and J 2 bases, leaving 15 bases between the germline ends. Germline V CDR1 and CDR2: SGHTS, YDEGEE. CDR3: CASVPRDFQETQYF. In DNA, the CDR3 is TGTGCCAGCGTCCCTCGGGACTTTCAAGAGACCCAGTACTTC.

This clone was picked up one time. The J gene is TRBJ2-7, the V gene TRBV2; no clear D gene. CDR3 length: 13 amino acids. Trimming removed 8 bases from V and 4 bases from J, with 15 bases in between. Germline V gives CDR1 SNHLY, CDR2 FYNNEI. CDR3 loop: CASFDGSRYEQYF. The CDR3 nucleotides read TGTGCCAGCTTCGACGGAAGCCGTTACGAGCAGTACTTC.

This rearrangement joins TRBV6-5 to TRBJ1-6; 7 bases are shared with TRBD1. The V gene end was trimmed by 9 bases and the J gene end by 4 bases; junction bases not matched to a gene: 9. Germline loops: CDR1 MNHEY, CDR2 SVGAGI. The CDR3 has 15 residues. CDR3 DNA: TGTGCCAGTACCAAGGGGGGACAGTATAATTCACCCCTCCACTTT. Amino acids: CASTKGGQYNSPLHF.